Sequencing of this T cell receptor (delta chain) was carried out in a study of γδ T cells in repeated Plasmodium falciparum infection. On the study more broadly: Age- and gender-matched Australian children served as comparison for malaria-exposed Malian children.

This clone occurred a few times. A far larger clone lies a single base away; this is likely a read error. The sample carries other DNA sequences with the same CDR3. TCRdb re-identified clones in the multiplex PCR reads via CATT. The sample carries 45,000 to 60,000 delta-chain clones, 1.9% recorded once. The receptor comes from a pool of human donors (malaria-infected and uninfected, not separated). The sample taken for sequencing was gamma-delta T cells from blood.

CDR3 sequence: CALGERPPLLPPGIRITDKLIF. The DNA of the CDR3 is TGTGCCCTTGGGGAACGACCCCCCCTCCTCCCCCCGGGTATACGTATCACCGATAAACTCATCTTT. The V gene is TRDV1, the J gene TRDJ1, with a tentative D call TRDD3 (5 bases). The J gene is absent in TCRdb and was assigned here via DNA matching to germline. CDR3 size: 22 residues. Per germline, CDR1 TSWWSYY and CDR2 QGS.